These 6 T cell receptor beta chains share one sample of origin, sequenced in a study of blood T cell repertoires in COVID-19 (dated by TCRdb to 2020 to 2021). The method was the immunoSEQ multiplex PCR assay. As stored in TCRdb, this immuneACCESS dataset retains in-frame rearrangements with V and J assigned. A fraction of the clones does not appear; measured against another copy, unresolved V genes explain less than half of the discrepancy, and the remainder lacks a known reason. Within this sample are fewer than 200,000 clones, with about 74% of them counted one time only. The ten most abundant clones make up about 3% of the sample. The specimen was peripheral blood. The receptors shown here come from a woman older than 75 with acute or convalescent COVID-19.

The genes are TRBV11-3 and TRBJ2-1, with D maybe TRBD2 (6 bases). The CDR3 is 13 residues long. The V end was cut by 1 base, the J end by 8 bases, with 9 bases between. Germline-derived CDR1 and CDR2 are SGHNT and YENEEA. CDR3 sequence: CASSLGEVHEQFF. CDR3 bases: TGTGCCAGCAGCTTAGGGGAGGTCCATGAGCAGTTCTTC.

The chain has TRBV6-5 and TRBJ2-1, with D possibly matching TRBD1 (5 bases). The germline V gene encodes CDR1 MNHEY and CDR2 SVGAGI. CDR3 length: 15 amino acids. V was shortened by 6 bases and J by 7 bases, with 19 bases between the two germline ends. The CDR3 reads CASSHTLAGLNEQFF. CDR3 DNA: TGTGCCAGCAGCCACACCTTGGCAGGGTTGAATGAGCAGTTCTTC.

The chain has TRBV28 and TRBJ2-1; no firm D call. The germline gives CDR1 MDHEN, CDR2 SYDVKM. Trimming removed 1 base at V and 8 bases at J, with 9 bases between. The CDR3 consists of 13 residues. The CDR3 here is CASSLFSVHEQFF. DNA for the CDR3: TGTGCCAGCAGTTTATTCTCGGTGCATGAGCAGTTCTTC.

This CDR3 is CASSLARDSNPGAKNIQYF. The CDR3 DNA reads as TGCGCCAGCAGCTTGGCCCGGGACAGTAACCCTGGGGCCAAAAACATTCAGTACTTC. The chain couples TRBV5-1 to TRBJ2-4; TRBD1 agrees at 7 bases. This CDR3 is built from 19 residues. Germline trimming cut 0 bases from V and 1 base from J; bases unmatched to any gene: 13. The germline CDR1 and CDR2 sequences are SGHRS and YFSETQ.

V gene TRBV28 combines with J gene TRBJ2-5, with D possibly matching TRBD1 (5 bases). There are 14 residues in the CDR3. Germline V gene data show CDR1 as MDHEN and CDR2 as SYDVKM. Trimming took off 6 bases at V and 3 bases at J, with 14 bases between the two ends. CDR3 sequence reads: CASSPGSIEETQYF. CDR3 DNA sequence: TGTGCCAGCAGCCCAGGGTCGATCGAAGAGACCCAGTACTTC.

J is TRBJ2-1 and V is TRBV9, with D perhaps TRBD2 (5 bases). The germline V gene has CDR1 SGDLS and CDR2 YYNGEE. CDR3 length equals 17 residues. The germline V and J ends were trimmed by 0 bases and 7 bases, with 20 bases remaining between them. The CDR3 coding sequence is TGTGCCAGCAGCGTAGAAGGGTTAGCGACACAAGAAAATGAGCAGTTCTTC. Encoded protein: CASSVEGLATQENEQFF.